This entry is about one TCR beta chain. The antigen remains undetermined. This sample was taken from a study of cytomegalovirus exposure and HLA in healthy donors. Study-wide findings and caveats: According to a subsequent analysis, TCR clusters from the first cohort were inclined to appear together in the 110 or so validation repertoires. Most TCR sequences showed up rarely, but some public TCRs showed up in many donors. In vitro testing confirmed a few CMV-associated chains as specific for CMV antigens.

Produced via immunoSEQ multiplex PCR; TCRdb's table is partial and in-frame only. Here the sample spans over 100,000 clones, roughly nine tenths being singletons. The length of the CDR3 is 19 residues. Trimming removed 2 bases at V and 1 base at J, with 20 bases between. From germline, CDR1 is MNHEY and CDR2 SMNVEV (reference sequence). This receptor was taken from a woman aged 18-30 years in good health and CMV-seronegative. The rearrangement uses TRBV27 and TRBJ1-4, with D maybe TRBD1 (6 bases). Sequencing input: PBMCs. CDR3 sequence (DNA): TGTGCCAGCAGTTTAAAGCTAACACAGGGATTAAGAACTAATGAAAAACTGTTTTTT. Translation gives CASSLKLTQGLRTNEKLFF.